This TCR beta chain was obtained from a study of monozygotic twins with inflammatory bowel disease. Whole-study findings and limits: Added variability in patient repertoires may stem from differing immunosuppressive treatments.

Looked up from germline, CDR1 is LGHNA and CDR2 is YNFKEQ. The CDR3 runs 14 residues. Around 3,600 ng of total RNA went into each TCR library. With approximately 16 and 10 cycles respectively, two nested PCRs were carried out on TCRalpha and TCRbeta cDNA. TCRdb re-called the 5' RACE reads, yielding one record per CDR3 amino acid sequence without DNA. This listing includes 200,000 to 250,000 distinct CDR3 sequences. Concerning this clonotype: Its antigen is unidentified.

The J gene is TRBJ2-5, the V gene TRBV4-2. The clonotype originates from a human donor with ulcerative colitis or Crohn's disease, or a healthy co-twin of an affected twin (not recorded which). The sample was blood. CDR3 residues: CASSQDRTGETQYF.